This is a list of T cell receptor beta chains from one sample in a study of human T cells and chemical hapten exposure. MiXCR, applied by TCRdb to the RACE reads, yields one record per CDR3 protein. The profile shows more than 250,000 distinct CDR3 sequences, 7.5% to 10% of them singletons. The sequenced sample was whole blood, obtained in connection with sensitization to the hapten diphenylcyclopropenone (DPC). These receptors came from a middle-aged woman with alopecia areata. Some clones in this sample may be carry-over from other donors' samples. Both conserved end residues are part of each CDR3. A D gene is named only where the DNA matches it firmly. The size entry is marked missing in some rows and otherwise reads once, few, many or a size class.

D gene,J gene,CDR3 length,clone size,V gene,CDR3 DNA,CDR3 protein
TRBD1,TRBJ2-3,15,many,TRBV29-1,TGCAGCGTTGAAGATCGACAGGGGGCCACAGATACGCAGTATTTT,CSVEDRQGATDTQYF
.,TRBJ2-7,17,.,TRBV5-6,TGTGCCAGCAGCCCGACCAAATGGTCCGAGAATACCTACGAGCAGTACTTC,CASSPTKWSENTYEQYF
.,TRBJ1-5,13,many,TRBV7-2,TGTGCCAGCAGCCGCGACTGGAATCAGCCCCAGCATTTT,CASSRDWNQPQHF
.,TRBJ2-7,14,.,TRBV28,TGTGCCAGCAGTCCCCCGGGAGAAGCCTACGAGCAGTACTTC,CASSPPGEAYEQYF
.,TRBJ2-1,16,few,TRBV4-3,TGCGCCAGCAGCCAAGAAAACGGTCTCTTGTACAATGAGCAGTTCTTC,CASSQENGLLYNEQFF
TRBD2,TRBJ2-1,15,many,TRBV7-2,TGTGCCAGCAGCTCCGGGACTAGCGGAGTGGGTGAGCAGTTCTTC,CASSSGTSGVGEQFF
TRBD2,TRBJ2-3,17,many,TRBV4-2,TGTGCCAGCAGCCAAGAAGAGACTAGCGGGAGCACAGATACGCAGTATTTT,CASSQEETSGSTDTQYF
.,TRBJ2-5,13,.,TRBV7-7,TGTGCTAGCGGCCGGGACAGACAAGAGACCCAGTACTTC,CASGRDRQETQYF
TRBD1,TRBJ2-5,17,many,TRBV9,TGTGCCAGCAGCGTAGAAGGTGGGACAGGCTCCCAAGAGACCCAGTACTTC,CASSVEGGTGSQETQYF
.,TRBJ2-1,11,.,TRBV7-8,TGTGCCGGCAGCTTTGTGAATGAGCAGTTCTTC,CAGSFVNEQFF
.,TRBJ2-7,16,many,TRBV27,TGTGCCAGCAGGAAGCCTAAAGGAATCCTCTCCTACGAGCAGTACTTC,CASRKPKGILSYEQYF
.,TRBJ2-2,12,.,TRBV7-3,TGTGCCAGCAGCCAAGACACCGGGGAGCTGTTTTTT,CASSQDTGELFF
TRBD2,TRBJ2-7,15,few,TRBV5-1,TGCGCCAGCAGCACAGGGACTAGCGGGAGCACCGAGCAGTACTTC,CASSTGTSGSTEQYF
TRBD1,TRBJ2-7,15,few,TRBV12-3/TRBV12-4,TGTGCCAGCAGTACCCCCGGGACAGGGCCCTACGAGCAGTACTTC,CASSTPGTGPYEQYF
TRBD1,TRBJ1-1,17,many,TRBV5-1,TGCGCCAGCAGCTTGTCTGGCACTGACAGGGGTGAAACTGAAGCTTTCTTT,CASSLSGTDRGETEAFF
.,TRBJ2-7,12,many,TRBV28,TGTGCCAGCAGTCTCCTAAGAGGCGAGCAGTACTTC,CASSLLRGEQYF
.,TRBJ1-1,15,many,TRBV7-2,TGTGCCAGCAGCTTAAGTACAGCCATGAACACTGAAGCTTTCTTT,CASSLSTAMNTEAFF
.,TRBJ1-5,14,few,TRBV12-3/TRBV12-4,TGTGCCAGCAGTTTAGTAGGTAGCAATCAGCCCCAGCATTTT,CASSLVGSNQPQHF
.,TRBJ2-5,16,few,TRBV6-5,TGTGCCAGCAGTTTCCTCTCCAGGGCTTTACAAGAGACCCAGTACTTC,CASSFLSRALQETQYF
.,TRBJ2-1,15,.,TRBV5-1,TGCGCCAGCAGCTTGGGGGGGGCGCCCTACAATGAGCAGTTCTTC,CASSLGGAPYNEQFF
.,TRBJ2-7,15,few,TRBV9,TGTGCCAGCAGCCTGGAGGTTAGGGTCCGCTACGAGCAGTACTTC,CASSLEVRVRYEQYF
.,TRBJ1-1,14,many,TRBV29-1,TGCAGCGGGCGATGGGGGGCTGGAGACACTGAAGCTTTCTTT,CSGRWGAGDTEAFF
.,TRBJ2-5,11,.,TRBV18,TGTGTCAGCTCACAGAAAGAGACCCAGTACTTC,CVSSQKETQYF
.,TRBJ2-1,17,few,TRBV20-1,TGCAGTGCTAGAGTTCCCTACAGCTACCTAGCCTACAATGAGCAGTTCTTC,CSARVPYSYLAYNEQFF